This T cell receptor (beta chain) comes out of a study of blood T cell repertoires in COVID-19. Study-level background: PBMCs, B-cell-depleted T cells, or T cells provided the cDNA or gDNA that made up the material.

Source study methods: Amplification of reference gene primers was used by the study to estimate nucleated cell counts. Using immunoSEQ multiplex PCR, the repertoire was profiled, and TCRdb retains in-frame clones only, with some absent. D and trimming come from the DNA, and the V and J calls and clone size come from that table. The table includes 98,000 or so clones, 55% to 75% detected once. Germline V gene lookup returns CDR1 MDHEN and CDR2 SYDVKM. Trimming left V 5 bases short and J 2 bases short, with 10 bases between. The CDR3 totals 14 residues. The material sequenced was peripheral blood. The chain carries TRBV28 and TRBJ1-5; possibly TRBD1 for D (5 bases). This sequence was found in a woman aged 40 to 50 with acute or convalescent COVID-19. This CDR3 is CASSQGKGNQPQHF. The CDR3 region has the DNA TGTGCCAGCAGTCAGGGTAAAGGCAATCAGCCCCAGCATTTT.